This T cell receptor (beta chain) was sequenced for a study of blood T cell repertoires in COVID-19. Study-wide context: In each case, the material was cDNA or gDNA derived from T cells, B-cell-depleted T cells, or PBMCs.

CDR1 and CDR2 from the germline V gene are KGHSH and LQKENI. This CDR3 is 17 amino acids long. V was clipped by 5 bases and J by 3 bases, with 23 bases between them. The study drew participants aged 18 to 89 years from approximately 25 US areas. Membership in each cohort depended on participant-reported clinical history. This clone turned up a few times. In the authors' workflow: Quantification of nucleated cells was approximated via reference gene primer amplification. Here immunoSEQ multiplex PCR was the method, and the copy in TCRdb shows in-frame clones only, minus some. V, J and clone size are those of that table, while D and trimming were read from the DNA. This table has some 210,000 clones, approximately 86% appearing once.

The rearrangement uses TRBV18 and TRBJ2-7; maybe TRBD1 (5 bases). The sequence was obtained from a man aged 18 to 30 with acute COVID-19. Material for sequencing was PBMCs or T cells enriched from blood (not recorded which). The CDR3 nucleotides are TGTGCCAGCTCATCCCCCATAACTCAGGGAAGCCGCTACGAGCAGTACTTC. Translating gives CASSSPITQGSRYEQYF.